The 29 T cell receptor beta chains given below trace back to one sample, sequenced in a study of CD8+CD57+ T cells in acquired aplastic anemia. Genomic DNA was employed as the template in profiling TCR beta VDJ and CDR3. TCRdb re-called the reads through MiXCR, storing one row per CDR3 protein. The data contain 150,000 to 200,000 distinct CDR3 sequences, roughly 45% of them singletons. The material sequenced was sorted CD4+, CD8+, or CD8+CD57+ T cells (not recorded which) from PBMCs. Receptors originate from a human donor in good health.

This sequence joins TRBV30 and TRBJ2-3; perhaps TRBD2 as D (6 bases). This CDR3 is 13 amino acids long. V was shortened by 4 bases and J by 1 base, with 9 bases between the two germline ends. Germline assignment: CDR1 GTSNPN and CDR2 SVGIG (reference sequence). The CDR3 DNA sequence: TGTGCCTGGAAAGTAGCGGGCACAGATACGCAGTATTTT. This sequence encodes CAWKVAGTDTQYF. Together with reference TRBV30 and TRBJ2-3, the CDR3 gives the full variable domain: SQTIHQWPATLVQPVGSPLSLECTVEGTSNPNLYWYRQAAGRGLQLLFYSVGIGQISSEVPQNLSASRPQDRQFILSSKKLLLSDSGFYLCAWKVAGTDTQYFGPGTRLTVL.

This chain uses TRBV28 with TRBJ2-5, with 9 bases that match TRBD2. The last part of the DNA fits TRBJ2-1 better; the J call may be wrong. From germline, CDR1 is MDHEN and CDR2 SYDVKM. The CDR3 covers 15 residues. CDR3 residues: CASRESGRSYNEQFF. The CDR3 bases are TGTGCCAGCAGAGAGAGCGGGAGGTCCTACAATGAGCAGTTCTTC.

Written as DNA, the CDR3 is TGCAGCGTCGACCCGGGACAGGGCCTCCGCGAGCAGTACTTC. Amino acids: CSVDPGQGLREQYF. The chain employs TRBV29-1 and TRBJ2-7; 9 positions agree with TRBD1. Germline V gene data show CDR1 as SQVTM and CDR2 as ANQGSEA. The CDR3 contains 14 residues. V lost 6 bases and J lost 6; bases outside the gene matches: 12.

This chain joins TRBV7-9 and TRBJ2-5, with TRBD1 matching 7 bases. V was pared by 6 bases and J by 4 bases, with 11 bases of the junction left unmatched. Germline V gives CDR1 SEHNR, CDR2 FQNEAQ (reference sequence). The CDR3 runs to 15 residues. DNA for the CDR3: TGTGCCAGCAGTTCTGACAGGGCATTAGGAGAGACCCAGTACTTC. It encodes CASSSDRALGETQYF.

This clonotype has just a few counts. The chain couples TRBV13 to TRBJ2-1; 7 bases match TRBD2. The V segment lost 4 bases and the J segment 5 bases; nucleotides outside the gene matches: 14. Germline V CDR1 and CDR2: PRHDT, FYEKMQ (reference sequence). This CDR3 has 17 amino acids. This CDR3 is CASSSILAELSDNEQFF. The CDR3 coding sequence is TGTGCCAGCAGCTCTATTCTAGCGGAGCTATCCGACAATGAGCAGTTCTTC.

This rearrangement joins TRBV29-1 to TRBJ1-4; no clear D gene. This CDR3 has 15 amino acids. The germline V gene encodes CDR1 SQVTM and CDR2 ANQGSEA. Between the trimmed V and J ends, which lost 4 bases and 4 bases, there was a span of 16 bases. CDR3 sequence: CSVGVASALNEKLFF. The DNA for the CDR3 is TGCAGCGTTGGGGTAGCGTCCGCTCTTAATGAAAAACTGTTTTTT.

With respect to this clonotype: A clone one base away is much larger, so this may be a read error. The chain uses TRBV2 and TRBJ2-2; 14 bases map to TRBD2. The germline V gene encodes CDR1 SNHLY and CDR2 FYNNEI. The junction had 3 bases not matched to a gene; V was cut back by 6 bases and J by 6 bases. The CDR3 has 15 residues. The CDR3 DNA follows: TGTGCCAGCAGAGGGGGACTAGCGGGGGCCGGGGAGCTGTTTTTT. This encodes CASRGGLAGAGELFF.

Many counts were recorded for this clonotype. The chain has TRBV5-1 and TRBJ2-5; 15 bases agree with TRBD2. The CDR3 length is 17 residues. The germline V gene encodes CDR1 SGHRS and CDR2 YFSETQ. Trimming removed 4 bases from V and 2 bases from J; junction bases left unmatched: 6. CDR3 DNA: TGCGCCAGCAGCCCCGGGACTAGCGGGGGGATACAAGAGACCCAGTACTTC. This codes for CASSPGTSGGIQETQYF. The full variable domain, rest sourced from reference TRBV5-1 and TRBJ2-5, is KAGVTQTPRYLIKTRGQQVTLSCSPISGHRSVSWYQQTPGQGLQFLFEYFSETQRNKGNFPGRFSGRQFSNSRSEMNVSTLELGDSALYLCASSPGTSGGIQETQYFGPGTRLLVL.

This clonotype has at least ten counts. The chain has TRBV29-1 and TRBJ1-1; D remains unclear. Germline loops: CDR1 SQVTM, CDR2 ANQGSEA. The CDR3 sequence is 11 residues long. Trimming shortened V by 7 bases and J by 4 bases, and 10 bases separated the two germline ends. For the CDR3, the DNA is TGCAGCGGGGTATTGGGCACTGAAGCTTTCTTT. The encoded protein is CSGVLGTEAFF.

This clonotype was seen at least ten times. The chain recombines TRBV7-3 with TRBJ2-2; perhaps TRBD1 as D (5 bases). Looked up from germline, CDR1 is SGHTA and CDR2 is FQGTGA. Trimming shortened V by 1 base and J by 5 bases, and 11 bases separated the two germline ends. CDR3 length equals 15 residues. CDR3 sequence reads: CASSLMQGLTGELFF. CDR3 coding DNA: TGTGCCAGCAGCTTAATGCAGGGTTTGACCGGGGAGCTGTTTTTT.

At least ten counts were recorded for this clonotype. The genes are TRBV9 and TRBJ2-1, with D perhaps matching TRBD1 or TRBD2 (5 bases each). This CDR3 region has 15 residues. V lost 0 bases and J 4 bases, leaving 11 bases between the germline ends. Germline loops: CDR1 SGDLS, CDR2 YYNGEE. This CDR3 reads CASSVAGDPYNEQFF. Written as DNA, the CDR3 is TGTGCCAGCAGCGTAGCTGGGGACCCTTACAATGAGCAGTTCTTC.

Concerning this clonotype: This may be a read error, as it is one base from a much larger clone. V gene TRBV7-2 combines with J gene TRBJ1-2, with D maybe TRBD1 (6 bases). Trimming took 5 bases from V and 2 from J, leaving 15 bases between them. This CDR3 is 15 amino acids long. Germline loops: CDR1 SGHTA, CDR2 FQGNSA. The CDR3 DNA sequence: TGTGCCAGCAGCCAATTCGGACAGCCCAACTATGGCTACACCTTC. The encoded protein is CASSQFGQPNYGYTF. Complete variable domain (other parts from reference TRBV7-2 and TRBJ1-2): GAGVSQSPSNKVTEKGKDVELRCDPISGHTALYWYRQSLGQGLEFLIYFQGNSAPDKSGLPSDRFSAERTGGSVSTLTIQRTQQEDSAVYLCASSQFGQPNYGYTFGSGTRLTVV.

This chain links TRBV2 with TRBJ2-3; the D gene is possibly TRBD1 (5 bases). Germline assignment: CDR1 SNHLY and CDR2 FYNNEI. CDR3 length: 16 amino acids. Trimming removed 4 bases from V and 0 bases from J, with 14 bases in between. The CDR3 sequence: CASSVRAVSSTDTQYF. The CDR3 coding sequence is TGTGCCAGCAGTGTCAGGGCCGTCTCTAGCACAGATACGCAGTATTTT.

The chain recombines TRBV24-1 with TRBJ2-1; D may match TRBD1 or TRBD2 (5 bases each). This CDR3 is built from 13 residues. V lost 3 bases, J lost 6 bases, and 8 bases lay in between. The germline V gene encodes CDR1 KGHDR and CDR2 SFDVKD. This CDR3 is CATSDGTSNEQFF. The CDR3 DNA reads as TGTGCCACCAGTGATGGGACGAGCAATGAGCAGTTCTTC.

This clonotype appeared many times. The chain recombines TRBV20-1 with TRBJ1-3; the D is unclear. The CDR3 is 14 residues long. Germline CDR1 reads DFQATT; CDR2 reads SNEGSKA (reference sequence). V was trimmed by 3 bases and J by 0 bases, leaving 9 bases between them. The CDR3 reads CSASGDSSGNTIYF. CDR3 coding DNA: TGCAGTGCTAGTGGGGATTCCTCTGGAAACACCATATATTTT.

As for this clonotype: A much larger clone is a single base away; this may be a read error. This chain connects TRBV4-2 to TRBJ2-7, with TRBD1 matching 10 bases. V trimming: 3 bases; J trimming: 12 bases; junction bases outside the gene matches: 14. The CDR3 is 15 residues long. CDR1 and CDR2 from the germline V gene are LGHNA and YNFKEQ. CDR3 in amino acids: CASSQGGTGQGFLYF. DNA of the CDR3: TGTGCCAGCAGCCAGGGAGGTACGGGACAGGGGTTTCTGTACTTC.

This clonotype appeared a few times. V is TRBV29-1 and J is TRBJ2-7; perhaps TRBD2 as D (6 bases). Germline CDR1 SQVTM, CDR2 ANQGSEA. There are 14 residues in the CDR3. The V end lost 3 bases, the J end lost 0 bases, and 12 bases lay between the germline ends. DNA for the CDR3: TGCAGCGTTGATTTCGCGGGGAGCTCCTACGAGCAGTACTTC. Protein: CSVDFAGSSYEQYF.

The V gene is TRBV2, the J gene TRBJ2-5; 8 nucleotides line up with TRBD2. V was clipped by 4 bases and J by 7 bases; unmatched bases: 11. The germline gives CDR1 SNHLY, CDR2 FYNNEI. This CDR3 spans 15 amino acids. The CDR3 DNA follows: TGTGCCAGCAGTGTCTTAGCGGGGTTGACGGGGACCCAGTACTTC. Protein product: CASSVLAGLTGTQYF.

This clonotype was detected ten times or more. The V and J genes are TRBV5-5 and TRBJ1-5; tentatively, D is TRBD1 (6 bases). The CDR3 totals 18 residues. V was shortened by 0 bases and J by 3 bases, with 19 bases between the two germline ends. Per germline, CDR1 SGHKS and CDR2 YYEKEE (reference sequence). The CDR3 region has the DNA TGTGCCAGCAGCTTGGCGGCAGGGGCTCCGTTCTTCAATCAGCCCCAGCATTTT. Encoded protein: CASSLAAGAPFFNQPQHF.

The chain recombines TRBV7-2 with TRBJ2-5; D might be TRBD2 (6 bases). Germline loops: CDR1 SGHTA, CDR2 FQGNSA. The V end lost 3 bases, the J end lost 4 bases, and 9 bases lay between the germline ends. The CDR3 spans 13 residues. In DNA, the CDR3 is TGTGCCAGCAGCTTGCGGGGAGGAGAGACCCAGTACTTC. Translated: CASSLRGGETQYF.

This clonotype was seen many times. This rearrangement joins TRBV11-2 to TRBJ2-7; D unclear. The CDR3 covers 11 residues. Trimming removed 8 bases from V and 0 bases from J, with 5 bases in between. Germline-derived CDR1 and CDR2 are SGHAT and FQNNGV. The DNA for the CDR3 is TGTGCCAGCGGGAACTCCTACGAGCAGTACTTC. It is translated as CASGNSYEQYF. The full variable domain, with the rest looked up from reference TRBV11-2 and TRBJ2-7, is EAGVAQSPRYKIIEKRQSVAFWCNPISGHATLYWYQQILGQGPKLLIQFQNNGVVDDSQLPKDRFSAERLKGVDSTLKIQPAKLEDSAVYLCASGNSYEQYFGPGTRLTVT.

This clonotype showed up just a few times. V is TRBV6-2 or TRBV6-3 and J is TRBJ1-5; TRBD1 matches 7 bases. This CDR3 contains 15 residues. J gave up 4 bases and V 5 bases, and 8 bases lay outside the gene matches. Germline CDR1 is MNHEY and CDR2 is SVGEGT. CDR3 nucleotides: TGTGCCAGCAGTCACATCGGGACAGATAATCAGCCCCAGCATTTT. The encoded protein is CASSHIGTDNQPQHF.

This clonotype was recorded only once. Compared with germline, one end of the junction differs, possibly owing to a read error. The chain employs TRBV7-3 and TRBJ2-1; TRBD2 agrees at 11 bases. The germline V gene encodes CDR1 SGHTA and CDR2 FQGTGA. The length of the CDR3 is 15 residues. The CDR3 DNA reads TGTGCCAGCAGCGCCGGACTAGCGGGCAACAATGGGCAGTTCTTC. It specifies CASSAGLAGNNGQFF.

This clonotype was recorded many times. The chain has TRBV20-1 and TRBJ2-7; a weak D match, TRBD1 (5 bases). Germline CDR1 reads DFQATT; CDR2 reads SNEGSKA (reference sequence). Trimming stripped 6 bases from V and 3 bases from J, with 15 bases between. The CDR3 runs to 13 residues. For the CDR3, the DNA is TGCAGTGCCCCGAGTGACAGCTTCTACGAGCAGTACTTC. Amino acids: CSAPSDSFYEQYF.

In this sample, this clonotype turned up many times. The rearrangement joins TRBV6-5 to TRBJ2-4, with a weak D call TRBD1 (5 bases). Germline lookup yields CDR1 MNHEY and CDR2 SVGAGI. V shed 5 bases and J shed 0 bases, with 8 bases lying between them. The CDR3 extends over 14 amino acids. In DNA, the CDR3 is TGTGCCAGCAGTGCGACAGCAGCCAAAAACATTCAGTACTTC. Encoded protein: CASSATAAKNIQYF.

The rearrangement links TRBV29-1 to TRBJ1-4; D gene unclear. The CDR3 spans 10 residues. Germline-derived CDR1 and CDR2 are SQVTM and ANQGSEA. The V end lost 4 bases, the J end lost 6 bases, and 3 bases lay between the germline ends. CDR3 nucleotide sequence: TGCAGCGTTGGAGATGAAAAACTGTTTTTT. Amino acids: CSVGDEKLFF.

The chain carries TRBV5-1 and TRBJ2-7; TRBD2 matches 7 bases. CDR3 length: 14 residues. CDR1 and CDR2 from the germline V gene are SGHRS and YFSETQ. J gave up 2 bases and V 4 bases, and 6 bases lay outside the gene matches. Here the CDR3 reads CASSPGGTTYEQYF. The CDR3 DNA sequence: TGCGCCAGCAGCCCCGGGGGGACTACCTACGAGCAGTACTTC.

The chain carries TRBV12-3 or TRBV12-4 and TRBJ2-4; 7 bases align to TRBD1. CDR3 length equals 16 residues. V dropped 6 bases and J dropped 0; count of bases not matched to a gene: 8. CDR3 region: CASRPGQSLAKNIQYF. In nucleotides, the CDR3 is TGTGCCAGCAGACCGGGACAGAGCCTAGCCAAAAACATTCAGTACTTC.

Details on this clonotype: A much larger clonotype is one base distant, so this may be a read error. Likely a read error: the CDR3 ends without its conserved phenylalanine or tryptophan. The chain couples TRBV5-4 to TRBJ2-5, with D perhaps assigned TRBD1 or TRBD2 (5 bases each). Trimming took off 4 bases at V and 2 bases at J, with 15 bases between the two ends. The CDR3 loop spans 15 amino acids. Per the germline V gene, CDR1 is SGHNT and CDR2 is YYREEE (reference sequence). In DNA form, the CDR3 reads TGTGCCAGCAGCCCCCCGGGACGGTCGCAAGAGACCCAGTACTGC. This gives the protein CASSPPGRSQETQYC.